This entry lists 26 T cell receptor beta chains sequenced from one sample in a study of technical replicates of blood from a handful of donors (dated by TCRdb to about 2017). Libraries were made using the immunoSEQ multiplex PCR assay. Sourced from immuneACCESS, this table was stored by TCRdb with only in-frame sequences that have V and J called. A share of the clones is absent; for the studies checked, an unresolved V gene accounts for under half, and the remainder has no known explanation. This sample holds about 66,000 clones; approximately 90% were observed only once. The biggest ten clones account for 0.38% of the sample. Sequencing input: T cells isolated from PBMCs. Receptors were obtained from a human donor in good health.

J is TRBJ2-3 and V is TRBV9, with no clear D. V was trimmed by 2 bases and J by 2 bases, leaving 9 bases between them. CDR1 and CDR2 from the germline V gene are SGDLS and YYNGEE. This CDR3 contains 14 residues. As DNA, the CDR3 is TGTGCCAGCAGCGTCTGGGCATTCACAGATACGCAGTATTTT. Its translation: CASSVWAFTDTQYF.

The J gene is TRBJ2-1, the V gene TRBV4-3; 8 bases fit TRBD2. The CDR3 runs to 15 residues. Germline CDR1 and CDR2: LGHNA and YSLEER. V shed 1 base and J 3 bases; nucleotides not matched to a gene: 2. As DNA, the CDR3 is TGCGCCAGCAGCCAAGTACTAGCGGTCTACAATGAGCAGTTCTTC. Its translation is CASSQVLAVYNEQFF.

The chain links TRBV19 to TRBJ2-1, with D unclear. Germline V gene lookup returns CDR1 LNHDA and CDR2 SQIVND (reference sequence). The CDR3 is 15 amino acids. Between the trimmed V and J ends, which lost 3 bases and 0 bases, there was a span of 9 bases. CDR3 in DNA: TGTGCCAGTAGTATTATGGTTAGCTCCTACAATGAGCAGTTCTTC. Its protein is CASSIMVSSYNEQFF.

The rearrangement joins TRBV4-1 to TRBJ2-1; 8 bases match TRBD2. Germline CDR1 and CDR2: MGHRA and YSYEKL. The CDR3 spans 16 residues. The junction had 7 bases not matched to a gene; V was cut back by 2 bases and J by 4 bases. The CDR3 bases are TGCGCCAGCAGCCAAAGCGGGAGTGGGCAATACAATGAGCAGTTCTTC. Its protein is CASSQSGSGQYNEQFF.

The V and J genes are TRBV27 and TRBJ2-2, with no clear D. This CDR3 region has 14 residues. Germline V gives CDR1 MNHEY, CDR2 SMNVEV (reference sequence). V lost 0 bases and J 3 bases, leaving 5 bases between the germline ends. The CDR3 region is CASSLSSDTGELFF. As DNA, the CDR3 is TGTGCCAGCAGTTTATCGAGTGACACCGGGGAGCTGTTTTTT.

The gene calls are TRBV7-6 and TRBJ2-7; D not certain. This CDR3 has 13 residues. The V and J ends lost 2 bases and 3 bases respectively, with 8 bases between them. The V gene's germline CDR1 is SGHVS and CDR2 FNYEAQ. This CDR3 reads CASSLQSGYEQYF. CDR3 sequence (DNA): TGTGCCAGCAGCTTACAGTCGGGCTACGAGCAGTACTTC.

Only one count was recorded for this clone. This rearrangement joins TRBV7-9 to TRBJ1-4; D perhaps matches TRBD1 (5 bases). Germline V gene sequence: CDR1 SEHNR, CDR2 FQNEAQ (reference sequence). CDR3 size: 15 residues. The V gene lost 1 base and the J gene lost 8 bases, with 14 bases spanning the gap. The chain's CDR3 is CASSLDGAGGEKLFF. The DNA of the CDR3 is TGTGCCAGCAGCTTAGACGGGGCGGGAGGCGAAAAACTGTTTTTT.

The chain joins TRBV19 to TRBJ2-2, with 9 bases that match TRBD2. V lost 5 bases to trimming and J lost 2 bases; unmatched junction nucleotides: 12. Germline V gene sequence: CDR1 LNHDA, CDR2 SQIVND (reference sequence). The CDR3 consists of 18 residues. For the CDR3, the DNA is TGTGCCAGTAGTCCGGGACTAGCAAGGTCCTACAACACCGGGGAGCTGTTTTTT. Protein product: CASSPGLARSYNTGELFF.

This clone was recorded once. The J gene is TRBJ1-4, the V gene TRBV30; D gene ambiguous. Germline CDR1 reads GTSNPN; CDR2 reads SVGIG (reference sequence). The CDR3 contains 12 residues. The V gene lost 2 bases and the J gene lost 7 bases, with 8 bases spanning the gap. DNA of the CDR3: TGTGCCTGGAGTCCCTTGGCTGAAAAACTGTTTTTT. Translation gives CAWSPLAEKLFF.

This CDR3 reads CASGIGWAQRPEAFF. The CDR3, as DNA: TGTGCCAGTGGGATAGGGTGGGCCCAAAGACCTGAAGCTTTCTTT. V usage is TRBV19 and J usage is TRBJ1-1; D gene uncertain. Germline lookup yields CDR1 LNHDA and CDR2 SQIVND (reference sequence). The CDR3 consists of 15 residues. The germline V and J ends were trimmed by 8 bases and 6 bases, with 22 bases remaining between them. Drawing the rest from reference TRBV19 and TRBJ1-1, the complete variable domain is DGGITQSPKYLFRKEGQNVTLSCEQNLNHDAMYWYRQDPGQGLRLIYYSQIVNDFQKGDIAEGYSVSREKKESFPLTVTSAQKNPTAFYLCASGIGWAQRPEAFFGQGTRLTVV.

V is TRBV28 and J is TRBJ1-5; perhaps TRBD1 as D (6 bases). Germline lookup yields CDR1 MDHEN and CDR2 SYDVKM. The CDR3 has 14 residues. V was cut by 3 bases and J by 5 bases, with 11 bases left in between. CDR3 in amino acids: CASSFMGAHQPQHF. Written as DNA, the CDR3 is TGTGCCAGCAGTTTTATGGGGGCTCATCAGCCCCAGCATTTT.

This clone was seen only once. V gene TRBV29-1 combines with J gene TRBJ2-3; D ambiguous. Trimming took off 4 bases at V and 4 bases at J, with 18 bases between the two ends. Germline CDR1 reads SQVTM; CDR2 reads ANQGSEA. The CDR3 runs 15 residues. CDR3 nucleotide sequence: TGCAGCGTTGTCTTTGCGGTAGAGTCCCCAGATACGCAGTATTTT. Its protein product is CSVVFAVESPDTQYF.

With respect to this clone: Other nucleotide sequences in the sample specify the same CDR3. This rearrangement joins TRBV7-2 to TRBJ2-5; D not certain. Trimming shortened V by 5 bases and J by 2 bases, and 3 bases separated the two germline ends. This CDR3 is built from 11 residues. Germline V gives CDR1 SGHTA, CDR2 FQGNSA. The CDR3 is CASSPQETQYF. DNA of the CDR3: TGTGCCAGCAGCCCTCAAGAGACCCAGTACTTC.

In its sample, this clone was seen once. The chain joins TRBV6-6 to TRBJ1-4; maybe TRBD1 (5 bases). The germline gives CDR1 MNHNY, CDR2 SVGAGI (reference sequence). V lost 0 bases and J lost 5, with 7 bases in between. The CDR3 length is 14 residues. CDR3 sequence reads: CASSYSTENEKLFF. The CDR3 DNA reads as TGTGCCAGCAGTTACTCGACAGAAAATGAAAAACTGTTTTTT.

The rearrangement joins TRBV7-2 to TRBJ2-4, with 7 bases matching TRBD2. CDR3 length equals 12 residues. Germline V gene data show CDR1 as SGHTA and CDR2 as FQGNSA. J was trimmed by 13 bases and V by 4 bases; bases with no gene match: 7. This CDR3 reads CASSYGPGGQYF. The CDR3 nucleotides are TGTGCCAGCAGCTATGGTCCCGGGGGGCAGTACTTC.

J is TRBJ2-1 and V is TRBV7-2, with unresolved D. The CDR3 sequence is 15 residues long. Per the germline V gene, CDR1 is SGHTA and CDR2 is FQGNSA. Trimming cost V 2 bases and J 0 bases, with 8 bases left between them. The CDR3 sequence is CASSLSHGSYNEQFF. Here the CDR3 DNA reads TGTGCCAGCAGCTTAAGCCACGGCTCCTACAATGAGCAGTTCTTC.

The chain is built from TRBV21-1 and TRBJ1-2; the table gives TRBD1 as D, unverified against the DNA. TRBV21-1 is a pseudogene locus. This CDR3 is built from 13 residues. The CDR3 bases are TGTGCCAGCACCTACTGGGACAGGGATGGCTACACCTTC. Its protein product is CASTYWDRDGYTF.

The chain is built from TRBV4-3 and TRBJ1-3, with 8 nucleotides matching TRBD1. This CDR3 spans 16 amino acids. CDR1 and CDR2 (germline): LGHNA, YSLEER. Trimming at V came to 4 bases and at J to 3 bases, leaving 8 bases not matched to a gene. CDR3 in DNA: TGCGCCAGCAGCCCTGGACAGGGCATACGTGGAAACACCATATATTTT. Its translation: CASSPGQGIRGNTIYF.

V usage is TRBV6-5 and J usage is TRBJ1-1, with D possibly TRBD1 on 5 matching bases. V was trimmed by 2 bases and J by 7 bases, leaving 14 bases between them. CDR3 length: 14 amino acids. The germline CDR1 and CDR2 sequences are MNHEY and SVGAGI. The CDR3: CASSYRAGTIEAFF. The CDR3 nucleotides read TGTGCCAGCAGTTACCGGGCAGGGACTATTGAAGCTTTCTTT.

CDR3 DNA sequence: TGTGCCAGCAGCTTAGAGCGGACTAGCGGCGGTGAGCAGTTCTTC. Its translation is CASSLERTSGGEQFF. The J gene is TRBJ2-1, the V gene TRBV7-2; 10 bases fit TRBD2. The CDR3 spans 15 residues. Germline trimming cut 1 base from V and 9 bases from J; bases unmatched to any gene: 6. Germline V gives CDR1 SGHTA, CDR2 FQGNSA.

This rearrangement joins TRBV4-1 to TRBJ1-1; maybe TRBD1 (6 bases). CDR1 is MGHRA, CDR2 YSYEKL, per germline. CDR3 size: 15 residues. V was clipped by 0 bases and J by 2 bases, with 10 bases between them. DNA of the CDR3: TGCGCCAGCAGCCAAGACGGACAGCCTAACACTGAAGCTTTCTTT. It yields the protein CASSQDGQPNTEAFF.

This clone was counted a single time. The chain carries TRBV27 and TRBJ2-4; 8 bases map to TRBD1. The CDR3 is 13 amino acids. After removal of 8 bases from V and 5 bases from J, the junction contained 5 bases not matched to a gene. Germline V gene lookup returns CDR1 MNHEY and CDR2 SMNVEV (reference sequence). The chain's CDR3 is CASGSTGENIQYF. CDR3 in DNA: TGTGCCAGCGGATCGACAGGGGAAAACATTCAGTACTTC.

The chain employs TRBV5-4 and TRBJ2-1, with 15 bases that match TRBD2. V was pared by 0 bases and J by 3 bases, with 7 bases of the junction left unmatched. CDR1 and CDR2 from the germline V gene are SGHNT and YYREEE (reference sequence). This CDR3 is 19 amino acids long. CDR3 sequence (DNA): TGTGCCAGCAGCTTGGATCCGGGACTAGCGGGGGGATTCTACAATGAGCAGTTCTTC. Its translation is CASSLDPGLAGGFYNEQFF.

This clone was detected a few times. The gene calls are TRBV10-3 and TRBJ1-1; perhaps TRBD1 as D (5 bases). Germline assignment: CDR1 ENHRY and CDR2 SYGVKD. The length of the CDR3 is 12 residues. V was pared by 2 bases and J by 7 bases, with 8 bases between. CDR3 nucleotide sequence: TGTGCCATCAGTGAGCAGGGTCTTGAAGCTTTCTTT. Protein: CAISEQGLEAFF.

The CDR3 sequence: CASSWTGREQFF. Written as DNA, the CDR3 is TGTGCCAGCAGCTGGACAGGGCGCGAGCAGTTCTTC. This sequence joins TRBV7-2 and TRBJ2-1, with 8 bases identical to TRBD1. The CDR3 totals 12 residues. V lost 4 bases to trimming and J lost 10 bases; unmatched junction nucleotides: 3. Germline lookup yields CDR1 SGHTA and CDR2 FQGNSA.

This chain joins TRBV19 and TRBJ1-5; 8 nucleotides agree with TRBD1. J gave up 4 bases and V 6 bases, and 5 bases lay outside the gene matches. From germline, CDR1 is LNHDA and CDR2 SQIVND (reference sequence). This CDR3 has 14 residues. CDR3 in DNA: TGTGCCAGTAGATTACAGGGGGAGAATCAGCCCCAGCATTTT. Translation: CASRLQGENQPQHF.